This T cell receptor beta chain was documented in a study of CD8 T cells in ankylosing spondylitis. The study's findings and limits: Previous work reported some of these motif variants in the synovial fluid and blood of reactive arthritis. Blood of patients with ankylosing spondylitis appeared to be characterized by a TCR beta motif of about 8 highly homologous variants.

Library preparation for TCR beta used quantitative 5'-RACE with molecular barcodes. TCRdb processed the 5' RACE reads anew with MiXCR; each CDR3 protein has one entry. The data hold 150,000 to 200,000 distinct CDR3 sequences, with roughly 10% observed a single time. As to this clonotype: What it binds is unknown.

V lost 5 bases to trimming and J lost 9 bases; unmatched junction nucleotides: 12. The CDR3 has 14 amino acids. The germline gives CDR1 GTSNPN, CDR2 SVGIG (reference sequence). V and J are TRBV30 and TRBJ1-5; 8 nucleotides match TRBD1. This TCR was sampled from a male donor with ankylosing spondylitis or in good health (not recorded which). The sample taken for sequencing was blood, either unsorted or a sorted T cell fraction (not recorded which). The CDR3 sequence: CAWGFGQGAGPQHF. CDR3 coding DNA: TGTGCCTGGGGCTTCGGACAGGGCGCTGGGCCCCAGCATTTT.